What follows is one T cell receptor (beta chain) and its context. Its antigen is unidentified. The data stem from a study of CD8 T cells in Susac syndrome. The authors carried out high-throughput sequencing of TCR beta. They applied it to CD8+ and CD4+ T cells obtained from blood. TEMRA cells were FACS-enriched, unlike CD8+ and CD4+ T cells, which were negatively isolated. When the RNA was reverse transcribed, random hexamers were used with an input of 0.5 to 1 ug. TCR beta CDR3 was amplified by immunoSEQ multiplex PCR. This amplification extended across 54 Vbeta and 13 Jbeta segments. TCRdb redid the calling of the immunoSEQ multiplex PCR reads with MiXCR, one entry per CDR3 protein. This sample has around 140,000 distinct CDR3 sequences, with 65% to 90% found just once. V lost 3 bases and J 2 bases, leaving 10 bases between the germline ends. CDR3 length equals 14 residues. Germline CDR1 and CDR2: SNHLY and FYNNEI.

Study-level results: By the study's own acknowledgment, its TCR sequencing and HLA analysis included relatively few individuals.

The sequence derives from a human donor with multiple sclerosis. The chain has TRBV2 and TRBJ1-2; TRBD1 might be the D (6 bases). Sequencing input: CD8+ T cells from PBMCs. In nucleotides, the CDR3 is TGTGCCAGCAGTGAGGGGGGGCAGAACTATGGCTACACCTTC. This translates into CASSEGGQNYGYTF.